This T cell receptor (beta chain) was captured in a study of response to subunit inactivated influenza vaccine. This clonotype was found many times. The antigen is undetermined. General study findings and limits: Each seasonal influenza vaccination, the authors suggested, recruits few new T cells.

The CDR3 loop spans 16 amino acids. The junction had 10 bases not matched to a gene; V was cut back by 5 bases and J by 3 bases. Germline V CDR1 and CDR2: SGHKS, YYEKEE (reference sequence). Each CDR3 protein is one row after TCRdb ran MiXCR on the RT-PCR reads. The table lists fewer than 600,000 distinct CDR3 sequences, approximately 6.9% of them singletons, with around 14% in the top ten. The clonotype comes from a man aged 50 to 69 who received an inactivated influenza vaccine. The material sequenced was PBMCs from blood, taken less than 25 months after vaccination. The V and J genes are TRBV5-5 and TRBJ2-3; 9 bases fit TRBD1. This CDR3 is CASSYTGTGWTDTQYF. In DNA form, the CDR3 reads TGTGCCAGCAGTTATACCGGGACAGGGTGGACAGATACGCAGTATTTT.